These T cell receptor beta chains were read from a single sample in a study of blood T cell repertoires in COVID-19. Clones were sequenced by immunoSEQ multiplex PCR, and TCRdb holds only the in-frame ones, with some missing. Among approximately 330,000 clones listed, around 92% were seen once. The sequenced material came from PBMCs or T cells enriched from blood (not recorded which). All receptors derive from a woman aged 25-40 years who had recovered from COVID-19. Each CDR3 is given with its conserved first and last residue. Each record gives: V gene, J gene, CDR3 length, D gene, clone size, CDR3 protein, CDR3 DNA. D genes are given only for firm matches. Expanded clones get a size class; other rows say once, few or many, or leave the size out.

TRBV14	TRBJ2-1	19	TRBD2	few	CASSRLASGRAWVINEQFF	TGTGCCAGCAGCCGACTGGCTAGCGGGAGGGCCTGGGTTATCAATGAGCAGTTCTTC
TRBV7-8	TRBJ1-2	14	-	once	CASSPRVWYYGYTF	TGTGCCAGCAGCCCCCGGGTTTGGTACTATGGCTACACCTTC
TRBV14	TRBJ1-6	16	TRBD1	-	CASSQGQGALGSPLHF	TGTGCCAGCAGCCAAGGACAGGGGGCCCTCGGTTCACCCCTCCACTTT
TRBV9	TRBJ1-3	13	-	-	CASSATSGNTIYF	TGTGCCAGCAGCGCCACTTCCGGAAACACCATATATTTT
TRBV9	TRBJ2-7	14	-	-	CASSEGGQDYEQYF	TGTGCCAGCAGCGAGGGGGGGCAGGACTACGAGCAGTACTTC
TRBV14	TRBJ1-1	14	TRBD1	-	CASSPMWDRVLAFF	TGTGCCAGCAGCCCGATGTGGGACAGGGTACTGGCTTTCTTT
TRBV19	TRBJ1-4	12	-	-	CASSMLRDQLFF	TGTGCCAGTAGTATGTTACGAGATCAACTGTTTTTT
TRBV3-1/TRBV3-2	TRBJ1-1	14	-	once	CASSQGYWRVRAFF	TGTGCCAGCAGCCAAGGGTATTGGAGGGTTAGGGCTTTCTTT
TRBV7-2	TRBJ1-5	15	-	-	CASSFANHQGQPQHF	TGTGCCAGCAGCTTCGCCAATCATCAGGGGCAGCCCCAGCATTTT
TRBV7-5	TRBJ2-7	14	-	-	CARSLIDSTYEQYF	TGTGCCAGAAGCTTAATTGACTCAACCTACGAGCAGTACTTC
TRBV4-2	TRBJ2-7	15	TRBD1	-	CASSSFGTGTYEQYF	TGTGCCAGCAGTTCATTTGGGACAGGGACCTACGAGCAGTACTTC
TRBV5-8	TRBJ1-2	14	TRBD1	-	CASSQDRERRGYTF	TGTGCCAGCAGCCAGGACAGGGAGCGTCGTGGCTACACCTTC
TRBV12-2	TRBJ1-2	15	-	once	CASRLETTGRYGYTF	TGTGCAAGTCGCTTAGAGACAACAGGGCGCTATGGCTACACCTTC
TRBV6-2/TRBV6-3	TRBJ1-2	17	TRBD1	-	CASSYPSPGQANYGYTF	TGTGCCAGCAGTTACCCATCTCCCGGACAGGCTAACTATGGCTACACCTTC
TRBV4-1	TRBJ1-6	17	TRBD1	-	CASSQGGLGTGGSPLHF	TGCGCCAGCAGCCAAGGTGGCCTTGGGACAGGGGGATCACCCCTCCACTTT
TRBV27	TRBJ1-5	15	-	-	CASRRTVDSNQPQHF	TGTGCCAGCAGGCGGACTGTTGATAGCAATCAGCCCCAGCATTTT
TRBV5-1	TRBJ2-3	16	-	-	CASSRPIAVSTDTQYF	TGCGCCAGCAGCCGCCCAATTGCGGTTAGCACAGATACGCAGTATTTT
TRBV18	TRBJ1-2	15	TRBD1	-	CASSPKDRGLIGYTF	TGTGCCAGCTCACCGAAAGACAGGGGGCTGATTGGCTACACCTTC
TRBV6-6	TRBJ2-2	19	-	-	CASSSEQQGWLWNTGELFF	TGTGCCAGCAGCTCCGAACAGCAGGGGTGGTTGTGGAACACCGGGGAGCTGTTTTTT
TRBV7-3	TRBJ2-1	13	-	-	CASSQEAHNEQFF	TGTGCCAGCAGCCAAGAGGCCCACAATGAGCAGTTCTTC
TRBV6-1	TRBJ1-5	19	TRBD1	-	CASSKGTGIYSRSNQPQHF	TGTGCCAGCAGTAAAGGGACAGGGATATATAGTAGAAGCAATCAGCCCCAGCATTTT
TRBV18	TRBJ2-1	19	TRBD2	-	CASSPPGLAGDSSYNEQFF	TGTGCCAGCTCACCCCCGGGACTAGCGGGAGACTCCTCCTACAATGAGCAGTTCTTC
TRBV23-1	TRBJ2-7	20	TRBD2	-	CASSRNLPGTSGRALREQYF	TGCGCCAGCAGTCGCAACTTACCCGGGACTAGCGGGAGGGCCCTCCGGGAGCAGTACTTC
TRBV18	TRBJ1-1	17	-	-	CASSPQGYFDSNTEAFF	TGTGCCAGCTCACCACAGGGGTATTTTGACTCGAACACTGAAGCTTTCTTT
TRBV4-3	TRBJ1-2	15	TRBD1	-	CASSLGQGANYGYTF	TGCGCCAGCAGCCTTGGACAGGGCGCTAACTATGGCTACACCTTC
TRBV5-1	TRBJ1-1	14	-	-	CASRRGNGNTEAFF	TGCGCCAGCAGGCGGGGGAATGGTAACACTGAAGCTTTCTTT
TRBV19	TRBJ1-2	11	-	-	CASNSFYGYTF	TGTGCCAGTAATTCCTTCTATGGCTACACCTTC
TRBV5-6	TRBJ2-5	18	TRBD1	once	CASSRFKGTVEYQETQYF	TGTGCCAGCAGCAGATTCAAGGGGACAGTGGAGTACCAAGAGACCCAGTACTTC
TRBV28	TRBJ1-3	15	-	-	CASTSLSGAGNTIYF	TGTGCCAGCACTTCCCTCTCAGGGGCAGGAAACACCATATATTTT
TRBV13	TRBJ2-3	17	-	-	CASSPNVAEASTDTQYF	TGTGCCAGCAGCCCTAACGTAGCGGAGGCCAGCACAGATACGCAGTATTTT
TRBV19	TRBJ1-3	15	-	few	CASSSGTVSGNTIYF	TGTGCCAGTAGTAGCGGAACGGTCTCTGGAAACACCATATATTTT
TRBV15	TRBJ1-2	14	-	-	CATRAANLAYGYTF	TGTGCCACCAGGGCGGCCAACCTTGCCTATGGCTACACCTTC
TRBV7-2	TRBJ2-3	15	-	-	CASSLGPQGTDTQYF	TGTGCCAGCAGCTTAGGGCCGCAGGGCACAGATACGCAGTATTTT
TRBV6-5	TRBJ2-7	15	-	once	CASSPTGGGSYEQYF	TGTGCCAGCAGTCCTACAGGGGGGGGATCCTACGAGCAGTACTTC
TRBV19	TRBJ2-1	15	TRBD2	-	CASSPSGNSYNEQFF	TGTGCCAGTAGTCCTAGCGGGAACTCCTACAATGAGCAGTTCTTC
TRBV7-2	TRBJ2-1	15	TRBD2	-	CASSLGAGAYNEQFF	TGTGCCAGCAGCTTAGGAGCGGGAGCCTACAATGAGCAGTTCTTC